This section outlines one T cell receptor beta chain sequence together with its context. The entry originates in a study of blood T cell repertoires in COVID-19. Study details: Acute-phase and convalescent COVID-19 samples originated in the United States, Italy and Spain. T cells, B-cell-depleted T cells, or PBMCs supplied cDNA or gDNA.

The authors' processing: Amplifying reference gene primers gave estimates of nucleated cell counts. Clones were sequenced by immunoSEQ multiplex PCR, and TCRdb holds only the in-frame ones, with some missing. V and J calls plus clone size are reproduced from that table; the DNA served to infer D and trimming. The sample includes 150,000 or so clones, almost 85% seen only once; the top ten take 6% to 9%. CDR1 is MNHEY and CDR2 is SMNVEV in the germline V gene (reference sequence). V shed 6 bases, J shed 1 base, and the junction held 4 bases outside the gene matches. This CDR3 contains 14 residues. Material: peripheral blood. V and J are TRBV27 and TRBJ1-1; the match to TRBD1 covers 8 bases. The TCR originated in a man between 35 and 55 years old who had recovered from COVID-19. The CDR3 region has the DNA TGTGCCAGCAGACCGCAGGGGGCGAACACTGAAGCTTTCTTT. Translation gives CASRPQGANTEAFF.